The clone carrying this T cell receptor (beta chain) was seen a few times. Antigen: not known. V lost 5 bases, J lost 9 bases, and 18 bases lay in between. Germline V gives CDR1 SGHRS, CDR2 YFSETQ. This CDR3 spans 14 amino acids. These data belong to a study of beta chain features in type 1 diabetes. Study-wide findings and caveats: The naive, central memory and Treg TCRB repertoires showed an apparent similarity that was greater among patients than among healthy donors.

Reverse transcribing all isolated RNA meant expressed TCRB transcripts were sequenced. Using immunoSEQ multiplex PCR, the repertoire was profiled, and TCRdb retains in-frame clones only, with some absent. The repertoire holds roughly 130,000 clones, with about a tenth as singletons. What was sequenced was central memory CD4+ T cells from blood. The TCR comes from a young man in good health. The gene calls are TRBV5-1 and TRBJ2-1; tentatively, D is TRBD2 (7 bases). This CDR3 is CASRTGGGASEQFF. The CDR3 nucleotides read TGCGCCAGCAGGACGGGTGGGGGGGCCAGTGAGCAGTTCTTC.